This T cell receptor (beta chain) was sequenced during a study of cytomegalovirus exposure and HLA in healthy donors. The PCR made use of 60 Vbeta and 13 Jbeta primers. The repertoire was sequenced with immunoSEQ multiplex PCR; TCRdb's copy has only in-frame clones and lacks some. The data contain about 160,000 clones, around 83% of them seen just once; the ten biggest clones take up roughly 6.5%. The V end lost 5 bases, the J end lost 2 bases, and 13 bases lay between the germline ends. The CDR3 is 14 residues long. Germline V gene data show CDR1 as MNHNS and CDR2 as SASEGT. The V gene is TRBV6-1, the J gene TRBJ2-7; TRBD1 is a possible D gene (7 bases). The specimen sequenced was PBMCs. This TCR was recovered from a man aged 50 to 60 in good health and CMV-seropositive. Here the CDR3 reads CASSRGTETYEQYF. CDR3 in DNA: TGTGCCAGCAGTCGGGGGACAGAAACCTACGAGCAGTACTTC.